This TCR beta chain was observed in a study of Ad26.COV2.S vaccination and SARS-CoV-2 variants. V shed 4 bases and J 2 bases; nucleotides not matched to a gene: 16. The germline gives CDR1 SGHTA, CDR2 FQGNSA. The CDR3 has 19 residues. Broader study findings: Recipients of either vaccine or placebo displayed similar breadth of non-spike TCRs.

This clone was picked up one time. Its specificity is unknown. Sequenced by immunoSEQ multiplex PCR; TCRdb stores in-frame clones only, minus some. The sample contains roughly 320,000 clones, 87% of which appear only once. The treatment was: some 20 received Ad26.COV2.S at low or high dose, single or two shots; several received placebo; per-sample allocation not given. Material that was analyzed had been drawn on day 63 after the first vaccine or placebo injection. Donation came from an adult in Boston who was aged 18-55 years. J is TRBJ1-5 and V is TRBV7-2, with 8 positions matching TRBD1. This receptor was obtained from a person aged 18-60 years who received the Ad26.COV2.S COVID-19 vaccine or a placebo. The sequences come from peripheral blood, collected in a trial of Ad26.COV2.S vaccine versus placebo. CDR3 DNA: TGTGCCAGCAGCTCCGACAGGGGACCCTCTTATGGTCGCAATCAGCCCCAGCATTTT. Protein: CASSSDRGPSYGRNQPQHF.